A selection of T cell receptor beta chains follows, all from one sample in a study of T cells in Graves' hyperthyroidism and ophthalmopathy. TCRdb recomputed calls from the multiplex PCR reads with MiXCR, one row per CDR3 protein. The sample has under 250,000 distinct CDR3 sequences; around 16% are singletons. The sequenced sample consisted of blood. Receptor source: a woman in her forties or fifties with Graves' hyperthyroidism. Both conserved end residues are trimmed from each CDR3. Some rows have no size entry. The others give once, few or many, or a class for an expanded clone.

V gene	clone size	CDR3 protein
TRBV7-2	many	ASSLWGTANYNEQF
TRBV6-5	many	ASSYKREDPDTQY
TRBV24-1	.	ATSPWSGKFEQF
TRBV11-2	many	ASSDTGRVNTEAF
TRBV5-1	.	ASSLTTEGDLYTGELF
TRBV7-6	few	ASSSAVGGSLNEQY
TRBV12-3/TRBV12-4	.	ASSPQDYLSYNEQF
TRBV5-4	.	ASSLAGGPEAF
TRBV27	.	ASSNPGLADYEQY
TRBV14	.	ASSQVGGQDNEQY
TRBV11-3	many	ASSQGRSSYEQY
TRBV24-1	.	ASGDSSGASVLT
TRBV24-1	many	ATRDNYNEQF
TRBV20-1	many	SASPSAGGQPQH
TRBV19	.	ASTTPGSGEQF
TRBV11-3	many	ASSLEGLRETQY
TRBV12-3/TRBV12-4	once	ASSSLSPRGRFRNQPQH